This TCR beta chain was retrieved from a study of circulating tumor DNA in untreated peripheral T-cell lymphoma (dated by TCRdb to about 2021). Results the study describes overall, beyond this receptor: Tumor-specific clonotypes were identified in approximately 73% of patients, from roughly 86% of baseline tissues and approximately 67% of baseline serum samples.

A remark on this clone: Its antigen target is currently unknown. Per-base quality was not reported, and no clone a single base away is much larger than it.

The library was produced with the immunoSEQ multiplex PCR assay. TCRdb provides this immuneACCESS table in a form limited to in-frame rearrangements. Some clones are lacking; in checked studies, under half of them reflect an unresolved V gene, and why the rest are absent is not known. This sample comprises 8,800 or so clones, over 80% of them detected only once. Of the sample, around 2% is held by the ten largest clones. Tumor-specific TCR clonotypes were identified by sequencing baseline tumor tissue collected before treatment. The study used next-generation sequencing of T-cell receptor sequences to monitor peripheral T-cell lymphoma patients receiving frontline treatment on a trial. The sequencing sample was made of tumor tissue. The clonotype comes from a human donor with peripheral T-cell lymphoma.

The encoded CDR3 is CASSRRDGEDQPQHF. The nucleotide sequence is TGTGCCAGCTCACGTAGGGACGGGGAGGATCAGCCCCAGCATTTT. The chain uses TRBV18 and TRBJ1-5; TRBD1 might be the D gene, on 5 matching bases. Cut back by 4 bases and 5 bases, the V and J ends lie 15 bases apart. The germline V gene yields KGHSH for CDR1 and LQKENI for CDR2. The CDR3 has 15 amino acids, counting the end cysteine and phenylalanine. Only the CDR3 region is kept as DNA, spanning 45 bases read in frame from base 1.